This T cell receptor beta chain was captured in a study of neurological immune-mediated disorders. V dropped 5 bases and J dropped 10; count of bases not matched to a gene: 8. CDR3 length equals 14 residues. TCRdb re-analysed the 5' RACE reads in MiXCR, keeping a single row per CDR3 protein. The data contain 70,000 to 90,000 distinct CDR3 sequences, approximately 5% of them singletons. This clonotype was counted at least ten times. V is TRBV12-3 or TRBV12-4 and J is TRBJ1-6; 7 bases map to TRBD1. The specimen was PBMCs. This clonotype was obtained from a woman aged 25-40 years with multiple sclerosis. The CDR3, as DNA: TGTGCCAGCAGTCCCAGACAGGGAGGGTCACCCCTCCACTTT. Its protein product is CASSPRQGGSPLHF.